Shown below are 15 T cell receptor beta chains from a single sample sequenced in a study of blood T cell repertoires in COVID-19. TCRdb's copy holds only in-frame clones and misses some; the assay was immunoSEQ multiplex PCR. The table lists approximately 360,000 clones, over 75% of them singletons. The sequencing input was PBMCs or T cells enriched from blood (not recorded which). All receptors derive from a man aged 40-49 years in a cohort exposed to, infected with or recovered from COVID-19 (not recorded which).

The chain recombines TRBV11-2 with TRBJ2-7, with 10 bases aligning to TRBD2. Germline trimming cut 6 bases from V and 2 bases from J; bases unmatched to any gene: 13. The CDR3 is 17 amino acids. Germline assignment: CDR1 SGHAT and CDR2 FQNNGV. As DNA, the CDR3 is TGTGCCAGCAGGAGGGCCCCAAGCGGACTAGCGGCCTACGAGCAGTACTTC. Amino acids: CASRRAPSGLAAYEQYF.

J is TRBJ1-2 and V is TRBV10-2; a weak D match, TRBD1 (5 bases). The V and J ends lost 3 bases and 7 bases respectively, with 12 bases between them. This CDR3 region has 13 residues. Germline CDR1 and CDR2: WSHSY and SAAADI. Written as DNA, the CDR3 is TGCGCCAGCAGTGACGGGGGTATGCTTGGCTACACCTTC. Translating gives CASSDGGMLGYTF.

The rearrangement uses TRBV5-5 and TRBJ2-5; TRBD2 matches at 12 bases. The length of the CDR3 is 17 residues. The V gene end was trimmed by 4 bases and the J gene end by 0 bases; junction bases not matched to a gene: 7. The germline V gene has CDR1 SGHKS and CDR2 YYEKEE (reference sequence). The chain's CDR3 is CASSPGTSGLYQETQYF. For the CDR3, the DNA is TGTGCCAGCAGCCCCGGGACTAGCGGGCTGTACCAAGAGACCCAGTACTTC.

The V gene is TRBV28, the J gene TRBJ1-1; TRBD1 might be the D (5 bases). This CDR3 is built from 12 residues. Germline CDR1 is MDHEN and CDR2 is SYDVKM. Trimming removed 6 bases at V and 11 bases at J, with 16 bases between. CDR3 in amino acids: CASSKNRLGAFF. The CDR3 bases are TGTGCCAGCAGCAAAAACAGGTTAGGGGCTTTCTTT.

The chain employs TRBV10-1 and TRBJ1-1; TRBD1 matches at 7 bases. With V trimmed by 3 bases and J by 0 bases, 7 bases remained unmatched. Germline lookup yields CDR1 WNHNN and CDR2 SYGVQD (reference sequence). The CDR3 runs to 16 residues. The CDR3 loop reads CASSEGGAPMNTEAFF. CDR3 nucleotide sequence: TGCGCCAGCAGTGAAGGGGGCGCCCCCATGAACACTGAAGCTTTCTTT.

The V call is TRBV30, the J call TRBJ2-1, with D possibly matching TRBD2 (5 bases). The V end was cut by 2 bases, the J end by 0 bases, with 11 bases between. CDR3 length: 15 amino acids. The germline CDR1 and CDR2 sequences are GTSNPN and SVGIG (reference sequence). This CDR3 reads CAWSTTDSSYNEQFF. CDR3 in DNA: TGTGCCTGGAGTACAACGGACTCCTCCTACAATGAGCAGTTCTTC.

A single count supports this clone. The rearrangement links TRBV28 to TRBJ2-7; 7 bases line up with TRBD2. V lost 7 bases, J lost 7 bases, and 16 bases stayed unmatched. Germline V gene lookup returns CDR1 MDHEN and CDR2 SYDVKM. This CDR3 is 15 amino acids long. The CDR3 DNA is TGTGCCAGCACAAATGGAGGGGCGGGAGCGGGGGAGCAGTACTTC. Its translation is CASTNGGAGAGEQYF.

In DNA, the CDR3 is TGCGCCAGCAGTTCGGGACTAGCGGGATCCGGGGAGCTGTTTTTT. Its translation is CASSSGLAGSGELFF. The chain links TRBV10-2 to TRBJ2-2; TRBD2 matches at 13 bases. This CDR3 is 15 amino acids long. V shed 5 bases, J shed 6 bases, and the junction held 3 bases outside the gene matches. From germline, CDR1 is WSHSY and CDR2 SAAADI.

The gene calls are TRBV6-2 or TRBV6-3 and TRBJ1-5; 9 nucleotides align to TRBD1. The trim removed 0 bases at V and 2 bases at J, leaving 8 bases unmatched. The CDR3 spans 18 residues. Germline V gives CDR1 MNHEY, CDR2 SVGEGT. The CDR3 loop is CASSYSGQGEGGNQPQHF. The CDR3 DNA reads as TGTGCCAGCAGTTACTCGGGACAGGGAGAGGGGGGCAATCAGCCCCAGCATTTT.

The chain combines TRBV30 with TRBJ2-5, with a tentative D call TRBD1 (5 bases). V lost 2 bases, J lost 3 bases, and 10 bases lay in between. The germline V gene encodes CDR1 GTSNPN and CDR2 SVGIG (reference sequence). This CDR3 has 13 residues. CDR3 DNA sequence: TGTGCCTGGAGTACAGGCCGGAAAGAGACCCAGTACTTC. It codes for CAWSTGRKETQYF.

This chain links TRBV19 with TRBJ2-2; weak D call: TRBD2 (6 bases). The CDR3 extends over 13 amino acids. Germline lookup yields CDR1 LNHDA and CDR2 SQIVND (reference sequence). V gave up 3 bases and J gave up 7 bases, with 9 bases separating them. CDR3 in amino acids: CASSMGGFGELFF. CDR3 in DNA: TGTGCCAGTAGTATGGGGGGATTCGGGGAGCTGTTTTTT.

The chain is built from TRBV28 and TRBJ2-5; TRBD2 matches at 7 bases. Germline lookup yields CDR1 MDHEN and CDR2 SYDVKM. The CDR3 length is 15 residues. V was pared by 6 bases and J by 1 base, with 8 bases of the junction left unmatched. CDR3 residues: CASRSQRDSQETQYF. The CDR3 coding sequence is TGTGCCAGCAGATCCCAGCGGGACTCCCAAGAGACCCAGTACTTC.

Only a few counts were recorded for this clone. This chain joins TRBV7-7 and TRBJ2-5, with 13 bases matching TRBD2. The junction had 5 bases not matched to a gene; V was cut back by 5 bases and J by 5 bases. This CDR3 spans 15 amino acids. CDR1 SSHAT and CDR2 FNYEAQ come from the germline V gene (reference sequence). CDR3 sequence (DNA): TGTGCCAGCAGCCAACTAGCGGGAGGGCGGGAGACCCAGTACTTC. It encodes CASSQLAGGRETQYF.

This chain uses TRBV19 with TRBJ2-3; possibly TRBD1 for D (5 bases). Trimming removed 5 bases from V and 5 bases from J, with 20 bases in between. The V gene's germline CDR1 is LNHDA and CDR2 SQIVND (reference sequence). The CDR3 is 16 residues long. In DNA form, the CDR3 reads TGTGCCAGTAGTCCTAGGGTTCAGGGAATGGGAGATACGCAGTATTTT. This encodes CASSPRVQGMGDTQYF.

Remarks on this clone: In the same sample, other DNA sequences code for this CDR3. The chain links TRBV14 to TRBJ2-7; 8 bases map to TRBD1. V gave up 4 bases and J gave up 6 bases; unmatched junction bases: 8. CDR1 and CDR2 from the germline V gene are SGHDN and FVKESK. This CDR3 is 14 amino acids long. CDR3 protein: CASSPDREDGEQYF. The CDR3 DNA reads TGTGCCAGCAGCCCGGACAGGGAGGACGGCGAGCAGTACTTC.